This T cell receptor (beta chain) was captured by sequencing in a study of blood T cells in healthy people across ages. Study results and limitations: PBMCs that were unsorted prevented a conclusive naive versus antigen-experienced comparison. Changes in expanded clonotypes were possibly confounded, as the CMV status of donors was unknown.

This clonotype was picked up many times. Its antigen is currently unknown. This CDR3 has 12 residues. Trimming cost V 5 bases and J 8 bases, with 12 bases left between them. PCR was performed a second time for roughly 7 to 12 cycles using a sample-barcoded 5' primer and a J-beta primer mix. Each CDR3 protein is one row after TCRdb ran MiXCR on the 5' RACE reads. The data show about a million distinct CDR3 sequences, around 46% seen once. The TCR comes from a man aged 25 to 45 in good health. The source material was blood. The V call is TRBV12-3 or TRBV12-4, the J call TRBJ1-2; weak D call: TRBD1 (5 bases). The CDR3 region is CASSPYGGGYTF. The CDR3 region has the DNA TGTGCCAGCAGTCCATATGGGGGAGGCTACACCTTC.